These T cell receptor beta chains were read from a single sample in a study of STAT3 mutations in large granular lymphocyte leukemia. TCRdb keeps only in-frame clones here, not all; method: immunoSEQ multiplex PCR. The sample has some 28,000 clones, 60% to 85% seen once; the top ten hold 30%. The specimen sequenced was peripheral blood mononuclear cells. The receptors originated from a woman between 45 and 60 years old with T-cell large granular lymphocyte leukemia. Some clones in this sample may be carry-over from other donors' samples. Each CDR3 is given with its conserved first and last residue. D genes are given only for firm matches. Size tells how often a clone was seen (once, few, many) or the class of an expanded clone, and some rows leave it out.

CDR3nt	CDR3aa	v_gene	d_gene	j_gene	abundance
TGTGCCAGCAGTCCCGGGACAGGGGGCGCCACCGGGGAGCTGTTTTTT	CASSPGTGGATGELFF	TRBV27	TRBD1	TRBJ2-2	NA
TGTGCCAGCAGCTACCGGTACAGTCGCTACACCTTC	CASSYRYSRYTF	TRBV9	NA	TRBJ1-2	NA
TGCGCCAGCAGCTTGGTTGCCCCCTCCTATGGCTACACCTTC	CASSLVAPSYGYTF	TRBV5-1	NA	TRBJ1-2	NA
TGTGCCAGTAGTATAGAGGACAGGGGCCACGAGCAGTACTTC	CASSIEDRGHEQYF	TRBV19	TRBD1	TRBJ2-7	NA
TGCGCCAGCAGCCGCTCTTGGACTAGCGGGGTCACAGATACGCAGTATTTT	CASSRSWTSGVTDTQYF	TRBV5-1	TRBD2	TRBJ2-3	NA
TGTGCCAGCAGCTTAGATGGTAGCGGGAGATTCTACGAGCAGTACTTC	CASSLDGSGRFYEQYF	TRBV7-2	TRBD2	TRBJ2-7	NA
TGTGCCAGCAGCCAGGTGGCGACAACCTACAATGAGCAGTTCTTC	CASSQVATTYNEQFF	TRBV6-6	NA	TRBJ2-1	NA
TGTGCCAGCAGCTTGGCCGGGAAGGGGATCTACGAGCAGTACTTC	CASSLAGKGIYEQYF	TRBV5-6	NA	TRBJ2-7	NA
TGTGCCATCAGTGAGGGGGGCAGTAGCACCGGGGAGCTGTTTTTT	CAISEGGSSTGELFF	TRBV10-3	NA	TRBJ2-2	NA
TGTGCCAGCCGGGGGGAAATAGAGGGCCACGAGCAGTACTTC	CASRGEIEGHEQYF	TRBV5-4	TRBD2	TRBJ2-7	NA
TGTGCCAGCAGCTTAAGTGGGGGCGTTAATGAAAAACTGTTTTTT	CASSLSGGVNEKLFF	TRBV7-8	NA	TRBJ1-4	few
TGTGCCAGCAGCTTGGATAGCGGGAACTACGAGCAGTACTTC	CASSLDSGNYEQYF	TRBV7-9	TRBD2	TRBJ2-7	once
TGCGCCACCTCACTAAGAAATCTGGGGGGGGAGCAGTACTTC	CATSLRNLGGEQYF	TRBV5-1	TRBD2	TRBJ2-7	NA
TGTGCCAGCAGGCTTAACCATGGCTACACCTTC	CASRLNHGYTF	TRBV28	NA	TRBJ1-2	NA
TGTGCCAGCAGCAGACAGGGGAGCACAGATACGCAGTATTTT	CASSRQGSTDTQYF	TRBV7-9	TRBD1	TRBJ2-3	NA
TGTGCCAGCAGTTCGCCCACAGGGGGCGCTTGGTACGAGCAGTACTTC	CASSSPTGGAWYEQYF	TRBV28	TRBD1	TRBJ2-7	NA
TGTGCCAGCAGTTTAGTGGGACCTTACGAGCAGTACTTC	CASSLVGPYEQYF	TRBV27	NA	TRBJ2-7	NA
TGTGCCAGCAGCTCAGAGGGGGCCCCCTATGGCTACACCTTC	CASSSEGAPYGYTF	TRBV13	TRBD1	TRBJ1-2	once
TGCAGCGTAGTTAGCGGGAGGACCCCCAATGAGCAGTTCTTC	CSVVSGRTPNEQFF	TRBV29-1	TRBD2	TRBJ2-1	NA
TGTGCCAGCTCACCACTAGCGGGAGACACAGATACGCAGTATTTT	CASSPLAGDTDTQYF	TRBV18	TRBD2	TRBJ2-3	NA
TGTGCCAGCAGCGCGATAGACAGCAATGAGCAGTTCTTC	CASSAIDSNEQFF	TRBV27	NA	TRBJ2-1	few
TGTGCTAGTGGTTTAAGGGCCAACAGGCAGCCCCAGCATTTT	CASGLRANRQPQHF	TRBV12-5	NA	TRBJ1-5	NA